Below, 18 T cell receptor beta chains from the same sample are listed, as sequenced in a study of blood T cell repertoires in COVID-19. Measured with immunoSEQ multiplex PCR; TCRdb has only the in-frame clones, and not every one. The sample lists around 140,000 clones; around nine tenths were seen once. The sequenced sample consisted of peripheral blood. These receptors originate from a man in his fifties or sixties with active or convalescent COVID-19.

CDR3 DNA sequence: TGCGCCAGCAGCTTGGCACTAGCCGCAGAGACCCAGTACTTC. Translating it yields CASSLALAAETQYF. This chain joins TRBV5-1 and TRBJ2-5; D perhaps matches TRBD2 (6 bases). The germline gives CDR1 SGHRS, CDR2 YFSETQ. Trimming cost V 0 bases and J 4 bases, with 10 bases left between them. The CDR3 contains 14 residues.

The genes are TRBV29-1 and TRBJ1-2, with 9 bases matching TRBD1. CDR3 length: 13 residues. The germline gives CDR1 SQVTM, CDR2 ANQGSEA. The junction had 2 bases not matched to a gene; V was cut back by 3 bases and J by 3 bases. The CDR3 DNA sequence: TGCAGCGTTGATACAGGGGGCGACTATGGCTACACCTTC. The encoded protein is CSVDTGGDYGYTF.

This clone was picked up one time. The V gene is TRBV29-1, the J gene TRBJ2-1; TRBD2 aligns across 12 bases. V shed 6 bases, J shed 5 bases, and the junction held 5 bases outside the gene matches. The length of the CDR3 is 14 residues. Germline lookup yields CDR1 SQVTM and CDR2 ANQGSEA. The CDR3 sequence: CSVETSGRDNEQFF. The DNA of the CDR3 is TGCAGCGTCGAGACTAGCGGGAGAGACAATGAGCAGTTCTTC.

This rearrangement joins TRBV19 to TRBJ1-5; 10 nucleotides match TRBD1. This CDR3 is 18 amino acids long. Per germline, CDR1 LNHDA and CDR2 SQIVND (reference sequence). The trim removed 5 bases at V and 0 bases at J, leaving 10 bases unmatched. The CDR3 DNA reads as TGTGCCAGTAGTTCGACAGGGGGCCCGCCGTATAGCAATCAGCCCCAGCATTTT. It codes for CASSSTGGPPYSNQPQHF.

The J gene is TRBJ1-1, the V gene TRBV20-1; 7 bases align to TRBD1. The ends lost 3 bases at V and 0 bases at J; junction bases unmatched: 7. The CDR3 runs to 15 residues. CDR1 is DFQATT, CDR2 SNEGSKA, per germline (reference sequence). CDR3 region: CSASIVDRVNTEAFF. The CDR3 DNA is TGCAGTGCTAGTATTGTCGACAGGGTGAACACTGAAGCTTTCTTT.

This clone showed up just a few times. The J gene is TRBJ2-7, the V gene TRBV19, with TRBD1 matching 12 bases. Germline V lookup: CDR1 LNHDA, CDR2 SQIVND (reference sequence). This CDR3 contains 15 residues. V lost 4 bases and J lost 4; bases outside the gene matches: 5. CDR3 nucleotides: TGTGCCAGTAGTACGGGACAGGGGGCTTGGTACGAGCAGTACTTC. Amino acids: CASSTGQGAWYEQYF.

Written as DNA, the CDR3 is TGCGCCAGCAGCCCAGAAAGGACAGGGAACCCGGTGTTTTTT. Protein sequence: CASSPERTGNPVFF. The chain carries TRBV4-1 and TRBJ1-4, with 8 bases fitting TRBD1. The V gene's germline CDR1 is MGHRA and CDR2 YSYEKL. CDR3 size: 14 residues. The V gene end was trimmed by 4 bases and the J gene end by 15 bases; junction bases not matched to a gene: 13.

The chain carries TRBV2 and TRBJ1-4; D ambiguous. Trimming cost V 5 bases and J 10 bases, with 14 bases left between them. CDR1 and CDR2 from the germline V gene are SNHLY and FYNNEI. The CDR3 contains 13 residues. CDR3 residues: CASSSNTVVKLFF. The DNA for the CDR3 is TGTGCCAGCAGTTCAAACACAGTTGTAAAACTGTTTTTT.

The rearrangement uses TRBV2 and TRBJ2-3; the D is unclear. Germline CDR1 and CDR2: SNHLY and FYNNEI. The CDR3 is 13 amino acids. Trimming took 7 bases from V and 2 from J, leaving 10 bases between them. CDR3 in DNA: TGTGCCAGCAAGCTAGAAAACACAGATACGCAGTATTTT. It yields the protein CASKLENTDTQYF.

The V gene is TRBV4-1, the J gene TRBJ1-6; 7 nucleotides line up with TRBD1. Germline V gene lookup returns CDR1 MGHRA and CDR2 YSYEKL. Losses at the gene ends were 4 bases for V and 7 bases for J; bases not matched to a gene: 16. The CDR3 runs 18 residues. CDR3 sequence reads: CASSPPPRTGTVNSPLHF. The CDR3 nucleotides read TGCGCCAGCAGCCCTCCACCCAGAACCGGGACAGTAAATTCACCCCTCCACTTT.

The rearrangement links TRBV11-3 to TRBJ2-1; D is ambiguous. V was clipped by 5 bases and J by 5 bases, with 16 bases between them. Germline CDR1 is SGHNT and CDR2 is YENEEA. The CDR3 is 15 residues long. The CDR3 protein is CASSQEDTVDNEQFF. The CDR3 DNA sequence: TGTGCCAGCAGCCAGGAAGATACGGTCGACAATGAGCAGTTCTTC. Using reference TRBV11-3 and TRBJ2-1 for the parts outside the CDR3, the full variable domain is EAGVVQSPRYKIIEKKQPVAFWCNPISGHNTLYWYLQNLGQGPELLIRYENEEAVDDSQLPKDRFSAERLKGVDSTLKIQPAELGDSAVYLCASSQEDTVDNEQFFGPGTRLTVL.

This clone was found many times. This sequence joins TRBV2 and TRBJ2-1; 7 bases align to TRBD2. Per the germline V gene, CDR1 is SNHLY and CDR2 is FYNNEI. The CDR3 has 16 residues. J gave up 8 bases and V 5 bases, and 15 bases lay outside the gene matches. CDR3 amino acids: CASSTSGFLGRDEQFF. The CDR3 DNA reads TGTGCCAGCAGTACCTCGGGTTTCTTGGGGAGGGATGAGCAGTTCTTC.

The chain carries TRBV19 and TRBJ2-2; 11 nucleotides agree with TRBD2. The CDR3 consists of 16 residues. Germline V lookup: CDR1 LNHDA, CDR2 SQIVND (reference sequence). The J segment lost 4 bases and the V segment lost 4 bases, leaving 5 bases of the junction unmatched. The CDR3 region is CASSTFLAGGTGELFF. The DNA of the CDR3 is TGTGCCAGTAGTACTTTCCTAGCGGGGGGCACCGGGGAGCTGTTTTTT.

The gene calls are TRBV19 and TRBJ2-3; D may be TRBD2 (5 bases). V gave up 5 bases and J gave up 0 bases, with 21 bases separating them. Per the germline V gene, CDR1 is LNHDA and CDR2 is SQIVND (reference sequence). The CDR3 is made up of 18 amino acids. This CDR3 reads CASSPGFPSPSSTDTQYF. The DNA for the CDR3 is TGTGCCAGTAGTCCGGGCTTTCCTAGCCCGTCGAGCACAGATACGCAGTATTTT.

This chain connects TRBV7-2 to TRBJ2-3, with 9 bases that match TRBD1. The V and J ends lost 4 bases and 3 bases, in that order; junction bases with no gene match: 5. The CDR3 runs to 15 residues. The germline CDR1 and CDR2 sequences are SGHTA and FQGNSA. CDR3: CASSSHRGQTDTQYF. DNA of the CDR3: TGTGCCAGCAGCTCCCACAGGGGGCAGACAGATACGCAGTATTTT.

The chain employs TRBV10-1 and TRBJ2-3, with D possibly being TRBD2 (7 bases). The CDR3 is made up of 17 amino acids. Trimming left V 2 bases short and J 0 bases short, with 15 bases between. CDR1 is WNHNN, CDR2 SYGVQD, per germline (reference sequence). The CDR3 here is CASSETVGGGSTDTQYF. CDR3 DNA: TGCGCCAGCAGTGAGACAGTTGGGGGGGGCAGCACAGATACGCAGTATTTT.

The chain couples TRBV5-5 to TRBJ2-5; 10 bases map to TRBD2. Trimming removed 2 bases from V and 2 bases from J; junction bases left unmatched: 12. CDR1 and CDR2 (germline): SGHKS, YYEKEE (reference sequence). CDR3 length equals 18 residues. CDR3 in amino acids: CASSFIIASTSGQETQYF. The CDR3, as DNA: TGTGCCAGCAGCTTTATTATCGCGTCGACTAGCGGGCAAGAGACCCAGTACTTC.

This chain uses TRBV2 with TRBJ2-1, with 16 positions matching TRBD2. Trimming cost V 8 bases and J 7 bases; bases outside gene matches: 5. Germline V lookup: CDR1 SNHLY, CDR2 FYNNEI. The CDR3 sequence is 15 residues long. Here the CDR3 DNA reads TGTGCCAGCGGGACTAGCGGGAGGGCAGCAAATGAGCAGTTCTTC. Its translation: CASGTSGRAANEQFF.